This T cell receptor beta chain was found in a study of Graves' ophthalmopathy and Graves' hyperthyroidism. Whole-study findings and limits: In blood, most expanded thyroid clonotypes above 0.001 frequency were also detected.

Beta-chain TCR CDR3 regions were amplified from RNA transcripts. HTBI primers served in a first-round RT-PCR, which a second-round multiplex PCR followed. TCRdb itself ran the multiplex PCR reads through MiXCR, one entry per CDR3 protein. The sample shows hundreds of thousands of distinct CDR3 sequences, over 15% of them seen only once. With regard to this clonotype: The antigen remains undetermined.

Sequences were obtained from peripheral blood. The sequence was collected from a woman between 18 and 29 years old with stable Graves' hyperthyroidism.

CDR3 region: CASSLRPGQGTYEQYF. The CDR3 DNA is TGTGCCAGCAGTCTTCGTCCGGGACAGGGGACCTACGAGCAGTACTTC. This chain links TRBV4-2 with TRBJ2-7; 10 bases match TRBD1. The CDR3 extends over 16 amino acids. Germline CDR1 is LGHNA and CDR2 is YNFKEQ. V lost 6 bases to trimming and J lost 2 bases; unmatched junction nucleotides: 10.